The 23 T cell receptor beta chains reported below all come from one sample, sequenced in a study of T cells in women clearing cervical HPV infection. Measured with immunoSEQ multiplex PCR; TCRdb has only the in-frame clones, and not every one. The sample totals about 32,000 clones. Sequenced input: blood buffy coat. These receptor sequences come from a woman between 18 and 75 years old with a cervical HPV16 infection that either progressed to CIN3+ or cleared (not recorded which).

As concerns this clone: The CDR3 extends 3 residues past the end of the read, so its final part is completed from the germline J gene. The rearrangement joins TRBV4-1 to TRBJ2-5; TRBD2 matches 10 bases. The length of the CDR3 is 15 residues. After removal of 4 bases from V and 1 base from J, the junction contained 3 bases not matched to a gene. The germline V gene encodes CDR1 MGHRA and CDR2 YSYEKL. The sequenced CDR3 bases are TGCGCCAGCAGCCTAGCGGGGGGCATCCAAGAGACC. Protein sequence: CASSLAGGIQET. The complete CDR3 protein is CASSLAGGIQETQYF.

On this clone: The CDR3 end lies 3 residues beyond the end of the read and is filled in from the germline J gene. The chain carries TRBV4-2 and TRBJ1-4, with 9 bases that match TRBD1. J lost 7 bases, V lost 4 bases, and 7 bases had no gene match. The germline gives CDR1 LGHNA, CDR2 YNFKEQ. This CDR3 has 15 residues. CDR3 amino acids: CASSPERDRVEKLFF. The CDR3 DNA, read in part, is TGTGCCAGCAGCCCGGAACGGGACAGGGTTGAAAAA.

A word on this clone: Read sequence stops 3 residues before the CDR3 end, and the germline J gene provides the missing end. The rearrangement joins TRBV6-1 to TRBJ1-2, with D perhaps TRBD1 (5 bases). The CDR3 runs to 14 residues. Germline lookup yields CDR1 MNHNS and CDR2 SASEGT. Trimming removed 0 bases from V and 5 bases from J, with 10 bases in between. CDR3 region: CASSEARGRYGYTF. The sequenced CDR3 bases are TGTGCCAGCAGTGAAGCGCGGGGCCGATATGGC.

Comments on this clone: The sequence runs out 3 residues before the end of the CDR3; the remainder is reconstructed from the germline J gene. The gene calls are TRBV30 and TRBJ2-3, with 9 bases identical to TRBD2. CDR3 length: 13 amino acids. J was trimmed by 6 bases and V by 8 bases; bases with no gene match: 9. Germline-derived CDR1 and CDR2 are GTSNPN and SVGIG (reference sequence). The CDR3: CAASSGVKDTQYF. The CDR3 DNA, read in part, is TGTGCCGCATCTAGCGGGGTTAAGGATACG.

Of note for this clone: The observed sequence ends 3 residues before the CDR3 terminus, with the missing tail filled in from the germline J gene. The V gene is TRBV20-1, the J gene TRBJ2-2; D is ambiguous. There are 13 residues in the CDR3. V lost 7 bases, J lost 2 bases, and 11 bases lay in between. CDR1 DFQATT and CDR2 SNEGSKA come from the germline V gene (reference sequence). CDR3 amino acids: CSGKTDNTGELFF. Incomplete CDR3 DNA: TGCAGTGGGAAAACAGACAACACCGGGGAG.

Regarding this clone: The read ends 3 residues shy of where the CDR3 ends; the end is completed using the germline J gene. The genes are TRBV2 and TRBJ2-3; 9 nucleotides line up with TRBD1. The trim removed 0 bases at V and 4 bases at J, leaving 5 bases unmatched. The CDR3 contains 16 residues. Germline V CDR1 and CDR2: SNHLY, FYNNEI. CDR3 region: CASSEAGTGMPDTQYF. CDR3 DNA, as far as it was read: TGTGCCAGCAGTGAAGCGGGGACAGGGATGCCAGATACG. The variable domain in full, with the rest retrieved from reference TRBV2 and TRBJ2-3, is EPEVTQTPSHQVTQMGQEVILRCVPISNHLYFYWYRQILGQKVEFLVSFYNNEISEKSEIFDDQFSVERPDGSNFTLKIRSTKLEDSAMYFCASSEAGTGMPDTQYFGPGTRLTVL.

CDR3 sequence: CASNPNLGTGMAFF. CDR3 DNA, as far as it was read: TGTGCCAGCAACCCCAACCTCGGGACAGGGATG. The V gene is TRBV11-2, the J gene TRBJ1-1; 9 positions match TRBD1. The missing CDR3 end, 3 residues past where the read stops, is filled in from the germline J gene. Germline V gene sequence: CDR1 SGHAT, CDR2 FQNNGV. The CDR3 is made up of 14 amino acids.

A note on this clone: The read gets to within 3 residues of the CDR3 end, and the germline J gene fills in the rest. The chain uses TRBV6-1 and TRBJ2-5; 8 nucleotides match TRBD1. The germline V gene has CDR1 MNHNS and CDR2 SASEGT. Trimming removed 2 bases from V and 1 base from J; junction bases left unmatched: 3. This CDR3 has 15 amino acids. CDR3 protein: CASSEPGQGQETQYF. CDR3 bases read: TGTGCCAGCAGTGAACCTGGACAGGGCCAAGAGACC.

Note on this clone: With the read ending 3 residues before the CDR3 end, the germline J gene is used to fill in that end. This chain links TRBV2 with TRBJ1-1, with 9 bases that match TRBD1. The CDR3 totals 15 residues. Germline CDR1 SNHLY, CDR2 FYNNEI. CDR3 residues: CASSEAGQGSSAAFF. The DNA read from the CDR3 is TGTGCCAGCAGTGAGGCGGGACAGGGATCGAGTGCA.

As to this clone: The missing CDR3 end, 3 residues past where the read stops, is filled in from the germline J gene. V and J are TRBV5-4 and TRBJ1-4, with D possibly TRBD1 on 5 matching bases. With 2 bases removed from V and 8 bases from J, the gap between germline ends came to 10 bases. The CDR3 spans 13 residues. Germline values: CDR1 SGHNT, CDR2 YYREEE (reference sequence). CDR3: CASSFTGGEKLFF. The CDR3 DNA, read in part, is TGTGCCAGCAGCTTTACTGGGGGGGAAAAA.

This clone ranks as medium-sized in terms of frequency. The missing CDR3 end, 3 residues past where the read stops, is filled in from the germline J gene. This chain uses TRBV19 with TRBJ1-4, with TRBD1 identical over 7 bases. Germline V gene sequence: CDR1 LNHDA, CDR2 SQIVND (reference sequence). V shed 5 bases, J shed 8 bases, and the junction held 8 bases outside the gene matches. The CDR3 has 14 amino acids. CDR3 DNA, as far as it was read: TGTGCCAGTAGTGCCCGGACAGGAGAGGAAAAA. Residues: CASSARTGEEK. The complete CDR3 reads CASSARTGEEKLFF. Full variable domain (outside the CDR3, taken from reference TRBV19 and TRBJ1-4): DGGITQSPKYLFRKEGQNVTLSCEQNLNHDAMYWYRQDPGQGLRLIYYSQIVNDFQKGDIAEGYSVSREKKESFPLTVTSAQKNPTAFYLCASSARTGEEKLFFGSGTQLSVL.

On this clone: Read data end 3 residues before the CDR3 end; the end is taken from the germline J gene. This chain connects TRBV3-1 (or the pseudogene TRBV3-2) to TRBJ2-7; 12 bases match TRBD1. Per the germline V gene, CDR1 is LGHDT and CDR2 is YNNKEL (reference sequence). This CDR3 region has 16 residues. The trim removed 3 bases at V and 5 bases at J, leaving 8 bases unmatched. The chain's CDR3 is CASSQDPGTGGDEQYF. The CDR3 bases that were read are TGTGCCAGCAGCCAGGATCCGGGGACAGGGGGCGACGAG.

A remark on this clone: The sequence runs out 3 residues before the end of the CDR3; the remainder is reconstructed from the germline J gene. The V call is TRBV5-1, the J call TRBJ1-2; 11 bases match TRBD1. V lost 4 bases to trimming and J lost 6 bases; unmatched junction nucleotides: 14. The germline V gene has CDR1 SGHRS and CDR2 YFSETQ. CDR3 length: 17 amino acids. The DNA read from the CDR3 is TGCGCCAGCAGCGCTGGACAGGGGGCGAGCTATCTTCATGGC. This translates into CASSAGQGASYLHG. The CDR3 in full is CASSAGQGASYLHGYTF. The complete variable domain, with remaining parts taken from reference TRBV5-1 and TRBJ1-2, reads KAGVTQTPRYLIKTRGQQVTLSCSPISGHRSVSWYQQTPGQGLQFLFEYFSETQRNKGNFPGRFSGRQFSNSRSEMNVSTLELGDSALYLCASSAGQGASYLHGYTFGSGTRLTVV.

As to this clone: Read sequence stops 3 residues before the CDR3 end, and the germline J gene provides the missing end. The J gene is TRBJ2-5, the V gene TRBV7-8; 10 nucleotides align to TRBD2. Trimming at V came to 5 bases and at J to 1 base, leaving 4 bases not matched to a gene. Looked up from germline, CDR1 is SGHVS and CDR2 is FQNEAQ. The CDR3 is made up of 15 amino acids. CDR3 DNA (partial): TGTGCCAGCAGCACCTTAGCGGGGGGCCAAGAGACC. Its protein is CASSTLAGGQET. The entire CDR3 protein is CASSTLAGGQETQYF. The full variable domain, with the rest looked up from reference TRBV7-8 and TRBJ2-5, is GAGVSQSPRYKVAKRGQDVALRCDPISGHVSLFWYQQALGQGPEFLTYFQNEAQLDKSGLPSDRFFAERPEGSVSTLKIQRTQQEDSAVYLCASSTLAGGQETQYFGPGTRLLVL.

Comments on this clone: The read finishes 3 residues shy of the CDR3 end, and the germline J gene is used to complete it. The genes are TRBV6-4 and TRBJ2-1; tentatively, D is TRBD1 (5 bases). The CDR3 runs to 16 residues. The ends were cut back, 2 bases at V and 0 bases at J, with 11 bases in the middle. CDR1 and CDR2 from the germline V gene are MRHNA and SNTAGT. Partial CDR3 DNA: TGTGCCAGCAGTGACGCTGTAACAGGCTCCTACAATGAG. Protein product: CASSDAVTGSYNE. The entire CDR3 protein reads CASSDAVTGSYNEQFF.

On this clone itself: The read ends 3 residues early relative to the CDR3; the germline J gene fills the gap. V usage is TRBV2 and J usage is TRBJ2-2, with 12 bases aligning to TRBD2. CDR3 size: 15 residues. Germline V CDR1 and CDR2: SNHLY, FYNNEI. The V and J ends lost 8 bases and 7 bases, in that order; junction bases with no gene match: 8. CDR3 DNA (partial): TGTGCCAGCGCCTACCTAGCGGGGGGGAACGGGGAG. As protein: CASAYLAGGNGE. The whole CDR3 is CASAYLAGGNGELFF. The complete variable domain, with remaining parts taken from reference TRBV2 and TRBJ2-2, reads EPEVTQTPSHQVTQMGQEVILRCVPISNHLYFYWYRQILGQKVEFLVSFYNNEISEKSEIFDDQFSVERPDGSNFTLKIRSTKLEDSAMYFCASAYLAGGNGELFFGEGSRLTVL.

Turning to this clone: The read stops 3 residues short of the end of the CDR3; the missing end is completed from the germline J gene. This chain joins TRBV7-9 and TRBJ1-2, with D tentatively TRBD1 (5 bases). The CDR3 is made up of 13 amino acids. V was trimmed by 5 bases and J by 4 bases, leaving 11 bases between them. Germline CDR1 is SEHNR and CDR2 is FQNEAQ (reference sequence). The DNA read from the CDR3 is TGTGCCAGCAGCATCAGGGAGTTCTATGGC. Translation gives CASSIREFYG. The full CDR3 protein is CASSIREFYGYTF.

To note about this clone: The read finishes 3 residues shy of the CDR3 end, and the germline J gene is used to complete it. The chain has TRBV5-1 and TRBJ2-6, with 10 bases aligning to TRBD1. The CDR3 is 17 residues long. The V gene end was trimmed by 7 bases and the J gene end by 4 bases; junction bases not matched to a gene: 11. Looked up from germline, CDR1 is SGHRS and CDR2 is YFSETQ. The sequenced part of the CDR3 DNA is TGCGCCAGCTCCGTGACAGGGGGCACCCGGGGGGCCAACGTC. This encodes CASSVTGGTRGANV. The complete CDR3 reads CASSVTGGTRGANVLTF.

To note about this clone: Coverage ceases 3 residues before the CDR3 finishes, and the germline J gene fills in the end. V and J are TRBV29-1 and TRBJ1-3; D gene ambiguous. The CDR3 spans 12 residues. The germline gives CDR1 SQVTM, CDR2 ANQGSEA. Trimming cost V 3 bases and J 4 bases, with 7 bases left between them. The CDR3 protein is CSVEGSGNTIYF. CDR3 DNA (partial): TGCAGCGTTGAGGGCTCAGGAAACACC.

About this clone itself: The read terminates 3 residues ahead of where the CDR3 ends, so the germline J gene completes it. The chain recombines TRBV20-1 with TRBJ1-2, with no clear D. This CDR3 has 16 amino acids. V was clipped by 0 bases and J by 5 bases, with 19 bases between them. Looked up from germline, CDR1 is DFQATT and CDR2 is SNEGSKA (reference sequence). The CDR3 bases that were read are TGCAGTGCTAGAGATCAAGAGGTTGCCGCTTTATATGGC. This translates into CSARDQEVAALYG. The complete CDR3 reads CSARDQEVAALYGYTF.

A note on this clone: The read comes to an end 3 residues before the CDR3 does, leaving the germline J gene to fill in the end. The chain links TRBV5-1 to TRBJ2-7; tentatively, D is TRBD2 (5 bases). V lost 2 bases and J 3 bases, leaving 15 bases between the germline ends. Germline loops: CDR1 SGHRS, CDR2 YFSETQ. The CDR3 is made up of 15 amino acids. Here the CDR3 reads CASSFEGRPHYEQYF. The sequenced part of the CDR3 DNA is TGCGCCAGCAGCTTTGAGGGCAGGCCCCACTACGAG.

Concerning this clone: The sequenced fragment ends 3 residues before the CDR3 boundary, so the rest is inferred from the germline J gene. The chain uses TRBV7-6 and TRBJ1-1; perhaps TRBD1 as D (6 bases). The CDR3 sequence is 16 residues long. V lost 5 bases to trimming and J lost 7 bases, with 23 bases between them. From germline, CDR1 is SGHVS and CDR2 FNYEAQ. CDR3 bases read: TGTGCCAGCAGCCAGAGGGGGGGCAGGGGAGGTAATGAA. This gives the protein CASSQRGGRGGNE. The complete CDR3 protein is CASSQRGGRGGNEAFF. The variable domain in full, with the rest retrieved from reference TRBV7-6 and TRBJ1-1, is GAGVSQSPRYKVTKRGQDVALRCDPISGHVSLYWYRQALGQGPEFLTYFNYEAQQDKSGLPNDRFSAERPEGSISTLTIQRTEQRDSAMYRCASSQRGGRGGNEAFFGQGTRLTVV.

Remarks on this clone: The read falls 3 residues short of the CDR3 end, and the missing part is taken from the germline J gene. The V call is TRBV2, the J call TRBJ1-1; unclear D gene. CDR3 size: 12 residues. The germline V gene encodes CDR1 SNHLY and CDR2 FYNNEI. CDR3 amino acids: CASSGAKLEAFF. CDR3 DNA (partial): TGTGCCAGCAGTGGGGCCAAGCTGGAA.